One sample yielded the 4 T cell receptor beta chains listed below, sequenced in a study of blood T cell repertoires in COVID-19. Only in-frame clones appear in the TCRdb table, and some are missing; sequencing was by immunoSEQ multiplex PCR. The table lists more than 85,000 clones, approximately 92% of them singletons. The specimen was peripheral blood. The receptors were sampled from a man aged 70 or older with acute or convalescent COVID-19.

The chain is built from TRBV5-1 and TRBJ2-5; 9 nucleotides agree with TRBD1. The CDR3 is 14 amino acids. V was clipped by 5 bases and J by 5 bases; unmatched bases: 7. Germline CDR1 reads SGHRS; CDR2 reads YFSETQ. In DNA form, the CDR3 reads TGCGCCAGCAGGGAAAGGACAGGGGCCGAGACCCAGTACTTC. It yields the protein CASRERTGAETQYF.

The chain uses TRBV5-1 and TRBJ1-1; maybe TRBD1 (5 bases). The CDR3 length is 11 residues. Germline assignment: CDR1 SGHRS and CDR2 YFSETQ. Trimming shortened V by 7 bases and J by 4 bases, and 8 bases separated the two germline ends. The CDR3 protein is CASLDSTEAFF. DNA for the CDR3: TGCGCCAGCCTCGACAGCACTGAAGCTTTCTTT.

This clone was counted a single time. The chain uses TRBV4-1 and TRBJ2-2; a possible D gene is TRBD2 (6 bases). This CDR3 comprises 14 residues. V shed 1 base and J shed 7 bases, with 10 bases lying between them. CDR1 is MGHRA and CDR2 is YSYEKL in the germline V gene. The CDR3 DNA sequence: TGCGCCAGCAGCCAAGGTACTAGCTACGGGGAGCTGTTTTTT. It translates to CASSQGTSYGELFF.

The CDR3 DNA reads TGTGCCAGTAGTGGGACAGCGTCCACTGAAGCTTTCTTT. It yields the protein CASSGTASTEAFF. The chain recombines TRBV19 with TRBJ1-1, with 7 positions matching TRBD1. With V trimmed by 5 bases and J by 4 bases, 4 bases remained unmatched. Germline lookup yields CDR1 LNHDA and CDR2 SQIVND (reference sequence). The CDR3 totals 13 residues.